This T cell receptor beta chain was documented in a study of T-cell memory formation after mild COVID-19. The overall study: Clusters of TCRs were largely donor specific.

This clonotype showed up many times. Its antigen is unknown. This CDR3 contains 16 residues. The germline V gene encodes CDR1 SGHTA and CDR2 FQGNSA. Trimming removed 1 base from V and 1 base from J, with 13 bases in between. TCRdb recomputed calls from the 5' RACE reads with MiXCR, one row per CDR3 protein. Of over 300,000 distinct CDR3 sequences detected, more than 20% appear once; the ten largest clones hold over 20%. Study-wide points: Contracting clones localized mainly to CM and EM when CD4+ and mainly to EMRA when CD8+.

The sequencing input was PBMCs or a T cell subset sorted from them (not recorded which). The V and J genes are TRBV7-2 and TRBJ2-5; D remains ambiguous. The TCR originated in a man aged 18 to 29 who had mild COVID-19 (a few samples of this study predate the infection). Cell type and time point are not known. The CDR3 sequence: CASSLEGYHRQETQYF. CDR3 nucleotides: TGTGCCAGCAGCTTAGAGGGCTACCATCGCCAAGAGACCCAGTACTTC.